This T cell receptor (beta chain) was captured in a study of cytotoxic CD8 clonotypes in ibrutinib-treated CLL. Clones were read by immunoSEQ multiplex PCR, and TCRdb kept only the in-frame ones, dropping some. Of approximately 91,000 clones listed, around 75% are singletons. Regarding this clone: Antigen specificity is unknown.

Trimming cost V 5 bases and J 4 bases, with 8 bases left between them. The germline V gene has CDR1 SGHTA and CDR2 FQGTGA. The CDR3 covers 12 residues. As input for TCR beta libraries, around 2 micrograms of genomic DNA came from cryopreserved PBMCs. Study results and limitations: Before falling back toward baseline at progression, clonality had risen at the time of ibrutinib response.

The rearrangement links TRBV7-3 to TRBJ1-2; D unresolved. This receptor was taken from a human donor with chronic lymphocytic leukemia. This sample comprised PBMCs, obtained after 12 months of ibrutinib treatment. CDR3 nucleotides: TGTGCCAGCAGCCTTCCTGGCTATGGCTACACCTTC. Protein sequence: CASSLPGYGYTF.